This T cell receptor (beta chain) was found in a study of T cell responses to AZD1222 COVID-19 vaccine. Study-wide findings and caveats: Dominant at 160-218 and 743-854, vaccine-associated CD4 TCRs also spanned spike. Nearly half of unique spike-specific TCRs reportedly avoided B.1.351 and B.1.1.7 mutated regions. The donors showed a predominance of white British ancestry and of females, with possible underestimation of clonal diversity. AZD1222 recipients seropositive at baseline numbered only 6 or 7.

The repertoire was sequenced with immunoSEQ multiplex PCR; TCRdb's copy has only in-frame clones and lacks some. The sample includes under 150,000 clones, roughly 90% of them seen just once. On this clone: What it binds is unknown.

The ends were cut back, 5 bases at V and 1 base at J, with 8 bases in the middle. This CDR3 spans 14 amino acids. Per the germline V gene, CDR1 is SGHTA and CDR2 is FQGNSA. The origin of this receptor is an adult in good health. Specimen: peripheral blood, collected on day 0 of AZD1222 vaccination. The chain links TRBV7-2 to TRBJ2-2, with no clear D. This chain's CDR3 is CASSLGRNTGELFF. The CDR3 bases are TGTGCCAGCAGCCTGGGTCGGAACACCGGGGAGCTGTTTTTT.